A single sample is the source of the 8 T cell receptor beta chains below, sequenced in a study of T-cell memory formation after mild COVID-19. One entry per CDR3 protein, called by TCRdb with MiXCR from the 5' RACE reads. The data contain about 350,000 distinct CDR3 sequences, roughly an eighth of them singletons. Input material: PBMCs or a T cell subset sorted from them (not recorded which). The receptors here all came from a man younger than 35 who had mild COVID-19 (a few samples of this study predate the infection). Cell type and time point are not known.

V usage is TRBV6-6 and J usage is TRBJ1-2; perhaps TRBD1 as D (5 bases). The V gene lost 5 bases and the J gene lost 4 bases, with 11 bases spanning the gap. There are 13 residues in the CDR3. In germline, CDR1 is MNHNY, CDR2 SVGAGI (reference sequence). CDR3 sequence (DNA): TGTGCCAGCAGTAGGGACGGATTCTATGGCTACACCTTC. This encodes CASSRDGFYGYTF.

The chain recombines TRBV7-9 with TRBJ1-1, with a possible D match to TRBD1 (6 bases). Germline CDR1 is SEHNR and CDR2 is FQNEAQ (reference sequence). Trimming took off 5 bases at V and 1 base at J, with 11 bases between the two ends. The CDR3 runs to 14 residues. The CDR3 loop reads CASSQGWGNTEAFF. CDR3 sequence (DNA): TGTGCCAGCAGCCAGGGGTGGGGGAACACTGAAGCTTTCTTT.

The V and J genes are TRBV27 and TRBJ2-1; either TRBD1 or TRBD2 may supply D (5 bases each). Trimming pared 9 bases from V and 0 bases from J, leaving 15 bases between. The CDR3 has 15 residues. The germline V gene encodes CDR1 MNHEY and CDR2 SMNVEV (reference sequence). The CDR3 bases are TGTGCCAGTCAGGGCCGCCGGGGCTCCTACAATGAGCAGTTCTTC. Its translation: CASQGRRGSYNEQFF.

This clonotype occurred many times. This chain connects TRBV4-1 to TRBJ2-2; D call uncertain. This CDR3 is built from 14 residues. Trimming left V 3 bases short and J 0 bases short, with 5 bases between. Germline V lookup: CDR1 MGHRA, CDR2 YSYEKL. The CDR3 DNA follows: TGCGCCAGCAGCCAGGGGACGAACACCGGGGAGCTGTTTTTT. Protein: CASSQGTNTGELFF.

This clonotype was detected many times. The V call is TRBV6-5, the J call TRBJ2-3, with 9 bases aligning to TRBD2. CDR1 is MNHEY, CDR2 SVGAGI, per germline. The trim removed 5 bases at V and 5 bases at J, leaving 8 bases unmatched. This CDR3 has 15 residues. CDR3 DNA sequence: TGTGCCAGCAGTGTGGTAGCGGGGGAGGGAGATACGCAGTATTTT. Translation: CASSVVAGEGDTQYF.

The chain links TRBV4-1 to TRBJ2-5, with TRBD2 matching over 9 bases. Per germline, CDR1 MGHRA and CDR2 YSYEKL. J lost 5 bases, V lost 4 bases, and 8 bases had no gene match. This CDR3 spans 15 amino acids. The CDR3 loop is CASSPGRGGPETQYF. The CDR3 bases are TGCGCCAGCAGCCCCGGGCGGGGGGGCCCTGAGACCCAGTACTTC.

This chain joins TRBV20-1 and TRBJ2-7, with a possible D match to TRBD2 (7 bases). V lost 6 bases to trimming and J lost 5 bases, with 23 bases between them. The germline V gene has CDR1 DFQATT and CDR2 SNEGSKA (reference sequence). The CDR3 is 15 amino acids. This chain's CDR3 is CSAPPPPGGRNEQYF. The CDR3 region has the DNA TGCAGTGCCCCGCCCCCCCCGGGGGGCCGGAACGAGCAGTACTTC.

This chain uses TRBV5-1 with TRBJ1-3, with TRBD1 matching over 9 bases. J lost 4 bases, V lost 4 bases, and 6 bases had no gene match. CDR1 and CDR2 from the germline V gene are SGHRS and YFSETQ. This CDR3 is 15 amino acids long. CDR3 in DNA: TGCGCCAGCAGCGGATACGGGACAGGGGGAAACACCATATATTTT. Translated, it gives CASSGYGTGGNTIYF. Supplemented by reference TRBV5-1 and TRBJ1-3, the full variable domain reads KAGVTQTPRYLIKTRGQQVTLSCSPISGHRSVSWYQQTPGQGLQFLFEYFSETQRNKGNFPGRFSGRQFSNSRSEMNVSTLELGDSALYLCASSGYGTGGNTIYFGEGSWLTVV.